This T cell receptor (beta chain) originates from a study of blood T cell repertoires in COVID-19 (dated by TCRdb to the early 2020s). Regarding the research as a whole: The collaborator samples originated in the United States, Italy and Spain and spanned the acute and convalescent phases of COVID-19. The prospective study material was composed of cDNA or gDNA derived from T cells, B-cell-depleted T cells, or PBMCs. Subjects who had been exposed to COVID-19, were actively infected with it, or had recovered from it provided the deeply sampled blood TCRbeta repertoires that made up the dataset. The repertoires were released in a freely available public database intended as a resource for research on the immune response to SARS-CoV-2. The samples were drawn from two sources: the first 160 participants of the ongoing ImmuneRACE study, and fewer than 1,500 subjects contributed by 6 global collaborators. Sample metadata almost always included a de-identified subject ID, COVID-19 status, age in years and sex. Where available, HLA class I and class II types were taken from metadata supplied by the sample provider and were not determined by assay-based typing.

TCRbeta CDR3 regions were amplified from genomic DNA using the immunoSEQ Assay, a bias-controlled multiplex PCR. As for the original processing: Nucleated cell counts per sample were estimated from amplification of reference gene primers within the assay. To quantify the absolute abundance of each unique TCRbeta CDR3 rearrangement, sequence reads were collapsed and filtered. For each sample, productive Simpson clonality was calculated as the square root of Simpson's diversity index over productive rearrangements. Not all clones reach the TCRdb copy of this immuneACCESS table, which keeps in-frame sequences only. Checked studies attribute under half of the gap to unresolved V genes and leave the rest unexplained. The V and J calls and clone size come from that table; D and trimming were worked out from the DNA. The sample table holds approximately 250,000 clones, of which 85% were seen once. 0.98% of the sample lies in the top ten.

What the study reported, not specific to this receptor: Clinical and demographic metadata were provided uncurated, with the amount varying by source and participant.

V trim: 2 bases; J trim: 7 bases; unmatched bases: 11. The germline V gene specifies MGHRA as CDR1 and YSYEKL as CDR2. The CDR3 runs 18 residues from the cysteine to the phenylalanine. Just the 54-base CDR3 DNA is kept, in frame starting at base 1. To note about this clone: No cognate antigen has been identified for it. No much larger clone is present one base from it, and per-base qualities are unavailable.

Collaborating institutions collected whole blood in K2EDTA tubes following their own protocols. Collaborator samples were shipped for TCRbeta analysis as frozen whole blood, isolated PBMCs, or DNA extracted from either sample type. The sequence came from a man between 40 and 49 years old with acute or convalescent COVID-19. The chain is made from TRBV4-1 and TRBJ2-1; a stretch of 13 junction bases matches TRBD2. The specimen sequenced was peripheral blood. The CDR3 sequence is CASSQITGTSGAGNEQFF. The sequenced DNA is TGCGCCAGCAGCCAAATTACCGGGACTAGCGGGGCTGGGAATGAGCAGTTCTTC.